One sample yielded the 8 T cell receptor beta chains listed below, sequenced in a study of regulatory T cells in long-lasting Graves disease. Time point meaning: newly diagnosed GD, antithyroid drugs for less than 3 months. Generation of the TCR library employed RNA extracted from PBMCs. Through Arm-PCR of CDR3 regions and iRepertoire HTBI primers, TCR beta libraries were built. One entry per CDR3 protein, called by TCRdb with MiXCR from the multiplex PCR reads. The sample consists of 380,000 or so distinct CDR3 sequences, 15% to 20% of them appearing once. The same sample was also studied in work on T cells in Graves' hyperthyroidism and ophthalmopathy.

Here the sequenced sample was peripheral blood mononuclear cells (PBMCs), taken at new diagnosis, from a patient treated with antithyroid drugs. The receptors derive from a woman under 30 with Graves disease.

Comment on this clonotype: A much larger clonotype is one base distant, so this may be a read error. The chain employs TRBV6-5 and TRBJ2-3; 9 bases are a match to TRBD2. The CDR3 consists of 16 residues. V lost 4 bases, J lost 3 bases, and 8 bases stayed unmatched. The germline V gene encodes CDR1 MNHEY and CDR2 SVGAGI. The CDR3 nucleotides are TGTGCCAGCAGTTGCTCCTGGCTAGCGGGAACAGATACGCAGTATTTT. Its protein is CASSCSWLAGTDTQYF.

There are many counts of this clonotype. DNA of the CDR3: TGTGCCAGCAGCCAAGAGGGCGGGACTAGCGCTCACGAGCAGTACTTC. Residues: CASSQEGGTSAHEQYF. This sequence joins TRBV3-1 and TRBJ2-7, with TRBD2 matching over 10 bases. The CDR3 runs to 16 residues. Trimming at V came to 0 bases and at J to 5 bases, leaving 7 bases not matched to a gene. Germline CDR1 and CDR2: LGHDT and YNNKEL (reference sequence).

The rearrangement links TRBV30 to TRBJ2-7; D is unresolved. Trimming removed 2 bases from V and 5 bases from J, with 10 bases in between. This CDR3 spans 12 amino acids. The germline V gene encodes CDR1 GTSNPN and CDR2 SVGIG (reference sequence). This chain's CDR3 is CAWSPYLNEQYF. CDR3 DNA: TGTGCCTGGAGTCCCTATCTAAACGAGCAGTACTTC.

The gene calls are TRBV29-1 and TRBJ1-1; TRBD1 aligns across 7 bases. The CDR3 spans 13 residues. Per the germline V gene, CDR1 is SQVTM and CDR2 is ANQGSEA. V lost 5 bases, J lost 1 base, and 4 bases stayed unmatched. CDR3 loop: CSVRRDRNTEAFF. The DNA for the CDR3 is TGCAGCGTTCGCCGGGACAGGAACACTGAAGCTTTCTTT.

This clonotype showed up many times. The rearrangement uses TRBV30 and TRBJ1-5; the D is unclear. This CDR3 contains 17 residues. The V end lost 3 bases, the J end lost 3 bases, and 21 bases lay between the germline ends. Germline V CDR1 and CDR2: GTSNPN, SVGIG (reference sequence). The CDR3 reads CAWSVPRGSTPNQPQHF. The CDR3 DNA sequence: TGTGCCTGGAGCGTACCCCGGGGATCAACTCCCAATCAGCCCCAGCATTTT.

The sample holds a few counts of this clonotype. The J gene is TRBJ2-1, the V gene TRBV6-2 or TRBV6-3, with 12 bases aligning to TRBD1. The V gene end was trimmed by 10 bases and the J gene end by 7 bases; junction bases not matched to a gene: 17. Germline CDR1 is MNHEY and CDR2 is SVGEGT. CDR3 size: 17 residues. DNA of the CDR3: TGTGCCACATTCCGGGACAGGGGGCGGGTTCCCACGAATGAGCAGTTCTTC. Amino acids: CATFRDRGRVPTNEQFF.

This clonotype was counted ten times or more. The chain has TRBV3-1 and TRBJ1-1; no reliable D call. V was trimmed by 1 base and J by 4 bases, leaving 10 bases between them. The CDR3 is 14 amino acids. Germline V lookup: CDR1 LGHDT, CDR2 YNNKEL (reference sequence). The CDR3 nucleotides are TGTGCCAGCAGCCAAGTCCCATCGGGCACTGAAGCTTTCTTT. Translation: CASSQVPSGTEAFF.

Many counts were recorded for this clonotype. The CDR3 here is CASTKTGTVYGYTF. In nucleotides, the CDR3 is TGTGCCAGCACCAAAACCGGGACAGTCTATGGCTACACCTTC. The gene calls are TRBV2 and TRBJ1-2; 7 bases line up with TRBD1. V lost 7 bases, J lost 4 bases, and 9 bases stayed unmatched. The CDR3 runs to 14 residues. Germline CDR1 is SNHLY and CDR2 is FYNNEI.